The source of this T cell receptor beta chain is a study of cytomegalovirus exposure and HLA in healthy donors. General study results and limits: A later analysis linked about 17,000 TCR beta sequences to HLA alleles at 0.05 false discovery rate.

The donors (healthy individuals) were bone marrow donors. Donors were ostensibly healthy at sampling, although undocumented immune exposures were probable. 60 Vbeta and 13 Jbeta primers were used in PCR. Sequenced by immunoSEQ multiplex PCR; TCRdb stores in-frame clones only, minus some. The data contain around 150,000 clones, roughly 76% of them singletons. This clone was counted a few times. Its specificity is unknown. From germline, CDR1 is LGHNA and CDR2 YSLEER. V shed 4 bases and J 2 bases; nucleotides not matched to a gene: 4. The CDR3 covers 16 residues. Sequencing was performed on PBMCs. This clonotype originated in a woman aged 45-59 years in good health and CMV-seronegative. The J gene is TRBJ2-1, the V gene TRBV4-3; 11 bases match TRBD2. CDR3 DNA sequence: TGCGCCAGCAGCCTGGGGACTAGCGGTGCCTACAATGAGCAGTTCTTC. It specifies CASSLGTSGAYNEQFF.